This T cell receptor beta chain was observed in a study of T cell changes during pregnancy in multiple sclerosis. Using immunoSEQ multiplex PCR, the repertoire was profiled, and TCRdb retains in-frame clones only, with some absent. The sample comprises some 70,000 clones, just over 90% of which are singletons, and about 1.4% rests with the top ten. CDR1 and CDR2 from the germline V gene are MNHEY and SVGAGI. The CDR3 extends over 13 amino acids. Trimming removed 3 bases from V and 9 bases from J; junction bases left unmatched: 5. V is TRBV6-5 and J is TRBJ2-1; 7 nucleotides align to TRBD2. The input for sequencing was peripheral blood, taken in the second trimester of pregnancy. The clonotype was recovered from a female donor in good health, enrolled as a control in a pregnancy study. CDR3 in DNA: TGTGCCAGCAGTTATTTGGGGGGGAGTGAGCAGTTCTTC. Its translation: CASSYLGGSEQFF.